This T cell receptor (beta chain) originates from a study of blood T cell repertoires in COVID-19. TCRdb's table, derived via immunoSEQ multiplex PCR, lists solely in-frame clones and lacks some. This table has 330,000 or so clones, under 95% appearing once. This receptor was obtained from a woman aged 25-40 years who had recovered from COVID-19. Material: PBMCs or T cells enriched from blood (not recorded which).

DNA of the CDR3: TGTGCCAGCAGCTCAATACAGGGTCCAGGAAACACCATATATTTT. This encodes CASSSIQGPGNTIYF. The chain recombines TRBV5-4 with TRBJ1-3; D is perhaps TRBD1 (6 bases). V lost 3 bases, J lost 4 bases, and 14 bases lay in between. Germline V gene sequence: CDR1 SGHNT, CDR2 YYREEE (reference sequence). This CDR3 comprises 15 residues.